A selection of T cell receptor beta chains follows, all from one sample in a study of cytomegalovirus exposure and HLA in healthy donors. Method: immunoSEQ multiplex PCR; TCRdb's copy keeps in-frame clones and lacks some. Of 130,000 to 150,000 clones listed, nearly 80% are singletons. Sequences were obtained from PBMCs. These receptors all stem from a male donor in good health and CMV-seronegative. Each CDR3 is given with its conserved first and last residue. The order of the fields is D gene, J gene, V gene, CDR3 length, clone size, CDR3 DNA, CDR3 protein. The D gene is left open where the match is weak. Clone sizes are given selectively: once, few, many, or a class where the clone is expanded.

TRBD1 | TRBJ1-5 | TRBV7-2 | 17 | few | TGTGCCAGCAGCCTGACAGGGGGCGGAAATAGCAATCAGCCCCAGCATTTT | CASSLTGGGNSNQPQHF
. | TRBJ1-5 | TRBV7-2 | 14 | . | TGTGCCAGCAGCTTCAGGGAGGGCAATCAGCCCCAGCATTTT | CASSFREGNQPQHF
. | TRBJ1-6 | TRBV27 | 16 | . | TGTGCCAGCAGTCCCTGGGCCCAATCCTATAATTCACCCCTCCACTTT | CASSPWAQSYNSPLHF
TRBD1 | TRBJ1-3 | TRBV19 | 19 | few | TGTGCCAGTAGTTGGACAGGGGGCCAACTCCAGACGCCGGGAAACACCATATATTTT | CASSWTGGQLQTPGNTIYF
. | TRBJ2-1 | TRBV7-9 | 16 | few | TGTGCCAGCAGCTTAAGGGCTAGCCCGATTTACAATGAGCAGTTCTTC | CASSLRASPIYNEQFF
. | TRBJ2-2 | TRBV2 | 14 | . | TGTGCCAGCATCGCGGAGAGGTCCACCGGGGAGCTGTTTTTT | CASIAERSTGELFF
. | TRBJ1-5 | TRBV19 | 15 | . | TGTGCCAGTAGTATCGGACAGATGGGCAATCAGCCCCAGCATTTT | CASSIGQMGNQPQHF
. | TRBJ1-2 | TRBV5-4 | 16 | once | TGTGCCAGCAGCTCGGGACTCACTCGGGGTAACTATGGCTACACCTTC | CASSSGLTRGNYGYTF
. | TRBJ1-4 | TRBV15 | 15 | . | TGTGCCACCAGCAGAGACGCTAGAGGAGGTGAAAAACTGTTTTTT | CATSRDARGGEKLFF
. | TRBJ1-1 | TRBV7-3 | 13 | . | TGTGCCAGCAGCTCAGGGGTTGGGACTGAAGCTTTCTTT | CASSSGVGTEAFF
TRBD1 | TRBJ2-5 | TRBV4-2 | 13 | . | TGTGCCAGCAGCCAAACAGGGGAAGAGACCCAGTACTTC | CASSQTGEETQYF
TRBD2 | TRBJ2-1 | TRBV2 | 14 | . | TGTGCCAGCACGGGGCAGCGGGGTAGGTATGAGCAGTTCTTC | CASTGQRGRYEQFF
. | TRBJ2-5 | TRBV5-1 | 17 | . | TGCGCCAGCGGCTTGTCCCCGGCCTCCCAAAGGCGGGAGACCCAGTACTTC | CASGLSPASQRRETQYF
. | TRBJ1-3 | TRBV7-2 | 18 | . | TGTGCCAGCAGCCTCGCCAGGGATCCCCGGTGGGCTGGAAACACCATATATTTT | CASSLARDPRWAGNTIYF
. | TRBJ1-5 | TRBV6-1 | 17 | once | TGTGCCAGCAGTGTGGAAAGACCCCCAGGTGGATATCAGCCCCAGCATTTT | CASSVERPPGGYQPQHF
. | TRBJ2-7 | TRBV4-3 | 14 | few | TGCGCCAGCAGCCTCAGGGGTATTCCCTACGAGCAGTACTTC | CASSLRGIPYEQYF
TRBD1 | TRBJ2-7 | TRBV5-1 | 15 | . | TGCGCCAGCAGCTTGGCGGGACAGGGTTTATGGGAGCAGTACTTC | CASSLAGQGLWEQYF
. | TRBJ1-2 | TRBV27 | 16 | . | TGTGCCAGCAGTTTACGGGGGGCGTTTCCATATTATGGCTACACCTTC | CASSLRGAFPYYGYTF
. | TRBJ2-3 | TRBV6-4 | 14 | . | TGTGCCAGCAGTGAAGGGACTCGAGCAGATACGCAGTATTTT | CASSEGTRADTQYF
. | TRBJ2-3 | TRBV18 | 14 | . | TGTGCCAGCTCATCTACCGACGGGACAGATACGCAGTATTTT | CASSSTDGTDTQYF
TRBD1 | TRBJ1-2 | TRBV30 | 14 | . | TGTGCCTGGAGCCGGGACAGGGCAGGCGATGGCTACACCTTC | CAWSRDRAGDGYTF
. | TRBJ2-2 | TRBV7-8 | 15 | . | TGTGCCAGCAGCTCGGGTTTAGGGGGCACCGGGGAGCTGTTTTTT | CASSSGLGGTGELFF
. | TRBJ2-1 | TRBV19 | 11 | . | TGTGCCAGTAGTGCTATGGATGAGCAGTTCTTC | CASSAMDEQFF
TRBD2 | TRBJ2-2 | TRBV5-4 | 16 | . | TGTGCCAGCAGACACTTTAGCGGGGGCATCACCGGGGAGCTGTTTTTT | CASRHFSGGITGELFF
TRBD1 | TRBJ1-5 | TRBV10-2 | 17 | . | TGCGCCAGCAGTCATACAGGGGCCCTGATTAAAAATCAGCCCCAGCATTTT | CASSHTGALIKNQPQHF
. | TRBJ2-3 | TRBV10-3 | 14 | . | TGTGCCACTGCCCGGAGTGATGGCACAGATACGCAGTATTTT | CATARSDGTDTQYF
. | TRBJ1-4 | TRBV7-9 | 15 | . | TGTGCCAGCATCGAACGTACGGGAACTAATGAAAAACTGTTTTTT | CASIERTGTNEKLFF
. | TRBJ2-3 | TRBV11-3 | 12 | once | TGTGCCAGCAGCCCTAGCTCCAATACGCAGTATTTT | CASSPSSNTQYF
. | TRBJ1-2 | TRBV5-1 | 12 | once | TGCGCCAGCAGCTTGGACTACTATGGCTACACCTTC | CASSLDYYGYTF
. | TRBJ2-2 | TRBV19 | 15 | . | TGTGCCAGTAGTATCCCGGGGGTCGACACCGGGGAGCTGTTTTTT | CASSIPGVDTGELFF
TRBD1 | TRBJ1-1 | TRBV6-5 | 13 | . | TGTGCCAGCACTACAGGGGGTGGCACTGAAGCTTTCTTT | CASTTGGGTEAFF
TRBD1 | TRBJ2-5 | TRBV27 | 13 | . | TGTGCCAGCAGTGGGACAGGGCGGGAGACCCAGTACTTC | CASSGTGRETQYF
. | TRBJ2-7 | TRBV5-6 | 15 | . | TGTGCCAGCAGCTGGCGACAAGGAAATTCTTACGAGCAGTACTTC | CASSWRQGNSYEQYF
. | TRBJ2-3 | TRBV19 | 16 | . | TGTGCCAGTAGTGTTAATCTAGCGACCAGCACAGATACGCAGTATTTT | CASSVNLATSTDTQYF
. | TRBJ1-2 | TRBV5-4 | 14 | . | TGTGCCAGCAGCTTGGCAGGGGCTGGCTATGGCTACACCTTC | CASSLAGAGYGYTF
TRBD1 | TRBJ1-2 | TRBV5-8 | 13 | once | TGTGCCAGCAGCCTAACCGACAGGGCCCAGCTGGATTTC | CASSLTDRAQLDF
. | TRBJ1-6 | TRBV30 | 14 | . | TGTGCCTGGAGCGGCGGGGACCTAAAGTCACCCCTCCACTTT | CAWSGGDLKSPLHF
. | TRBJ2-3 | TRBV27 | 13 | once | TGTGCCAGCAGTTTCGGGGGTCCTGATACGCAGTATTTT | CASSFGGPDTQYF
. | TRBJ1-5 | TRBV2 | 13 | once | TGTGCCAGCACCCTTTGGGGGGATCAGCCCCAGCATTTT | CASTLWGDQPQHF
TRBD2 | TRBJ2-3 | TRBV6-1 | 15 | once | TGTGCCAGCAGTGGCCGGGGGGGGCCCACAGATACGCAGTATTTT | CASSGRGGPTDTQYF
. | TRBJ2-1 | TRBV9 | 16 | . | TGTGCCAGCAGCGTAGAGGGGGGGGACTTGGCAAATGAGCAGTTCTTC | CASSVEGGDLANEQFF
. | TRBJ1-2 | TRBV28 | 14 | . | TGTGCCAGCAGTTTCACGGGGGTAAACGGCGGCTACACCTTC | CASSFTGVNGGYTF
TRBD2 | TRBJ2-1 | TRBV18 | 16 | . | TGTGCCAGCTCCCCAGGGGTCACTAGCGGGATCAATGAGCAGTTCTTC | CASSPGVTSGINEQFF
. | TRBJ1-6 | TRBV5-1 | 14 | . | TGCGCCAGCAGCTTGGGGGGGCGGAATTCACCCCTCCACTTT | CASSLGGRNSPLHF
TRBD2 | TRBJ2-1 | TRBV19 | 14 | . | TGTGCCAGTACCTTACTCGGGACGGGGGGTGAGCAGTTCTTC | CASTLLGTGGEQFF
. | TRBJ1-5 | TRBV27 | 14 | few | TGTGCCAGCAGGATGACAGGCAGCAATCAGCCCCAGCATTTT | CASRMTGSNQPQHF
TRBD1 | TRBJ1-2 | TRBV5-1 | 14 | . | TGCGCCAGCAGCCCCGGACAGGTTAACTATGGCTACACCTTC | CASSPGQVNYGYTF
TRBD2 | TRBJ2-2 | TRBV9 | 15 | . | TGTGCCAGCAGGAGCGGGGGGATGAACACCGGGGAGCTGTTTTTT | CASRSGGMNTGELFF
TRBD2 | TRBJ2-5 | TRBV5-8 | 13 | . | TGTGCCAGGCGGCGGCGGGGGGAAGAGACCCAGTACTTC | CARRRRGEETQYF
TRBD1 | TRBJ1-3 | TRBV11-2 | 15 | . | TGTGCCAGCAGCTTATGGCAGGGGGTCGGAAACACCATATATTTT | CASSLWQGVGNTIYF
. | TRBJ2-1 | TRBV27 | 11 | . | TGTGCCAGCAGTTATCGGACTAAGGAGTTCTTC | CASSYRTKEFF
TRBD1 | TRBJ2-2 | TRBV6-1 | 15 | . | TGTGCCAGCAGTGTCGGGACAGGAAACACCGGGGAGCTGTTTTTT | CASSVGTGNTGELFF
TRBD1 | TRBJ1-2 | TRBV14 | 15 | once | TGTGCCAGCAGCCCACTTCCGGGACAGACGGGTGGCTACACCTTC | CASSPLPGQTGGYTF